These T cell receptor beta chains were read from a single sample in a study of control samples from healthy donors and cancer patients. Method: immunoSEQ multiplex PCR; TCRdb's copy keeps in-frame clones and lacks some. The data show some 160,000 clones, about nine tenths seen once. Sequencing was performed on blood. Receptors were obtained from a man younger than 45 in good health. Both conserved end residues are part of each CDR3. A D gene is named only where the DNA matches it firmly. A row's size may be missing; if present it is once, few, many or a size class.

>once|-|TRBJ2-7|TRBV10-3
CAISESDRPYEQYF
TGTGCCATCAGTGAGTCCGACAGGCCCTACGAGCAGTACTTC
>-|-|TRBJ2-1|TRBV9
CASSPAGGPGNNEQFF
TGTGCCAGCAGCCCAGCCGGGGGGCCTGGCAACAATGAGCAGTTCTTC
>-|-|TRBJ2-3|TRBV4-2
CASSQEGGQSTDTQYF
TGTGCCAGCAGCCAAGAGGGCGGGCAGAGCACAGATACGCAGTATTTT
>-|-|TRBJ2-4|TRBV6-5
CASSTDRGNIQYF
TGTGCCAGCAGCACGGACAGAGGAAACATTCAGTACTTC
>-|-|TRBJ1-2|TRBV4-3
CASSPWGTGGHYGYTF
TGCGCCAGCAGCCCATGGGGTACGGGGGGACACTATGGCTACACCTTC
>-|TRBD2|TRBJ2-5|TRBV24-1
CATSAGGTQETQYF
TGTGCCACCAGTGCGGGGGGAACACAAGAGACCCAGTACTTC
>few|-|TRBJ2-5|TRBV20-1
CSAADEETQYF
TGCAGTGCCGCGGACGAAGAGACCCAGTACTTC
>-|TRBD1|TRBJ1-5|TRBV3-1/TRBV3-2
CASSQEPGTGDQPQHF
TGTGCCAGCAGCCAAGAGCCGGGGACAGGGGATCAGCCCCAGCATTTT
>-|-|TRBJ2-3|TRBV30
CGGKDTDTQYF
TGTGGGGGGAAGGACACAGATACGCAGTATTTT
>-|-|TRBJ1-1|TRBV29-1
CSVEWGKNTEAFF
TGCAGCGTTGAGTGGGGAAAGAACACTGAAGCTTTCTTT
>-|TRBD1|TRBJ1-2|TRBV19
CASSRRTGDGYTF
TGTGCCAGTAGTCGTCGGACAGGGGATGGCTACACCTTC
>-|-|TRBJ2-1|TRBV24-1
CATSDLGLIEQFF
TGTGCCACCAGTGATTTGGGGCTTATTGAGCAGTTCTTC
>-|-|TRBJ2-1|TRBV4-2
CASSQETGSYNEQFF
TGTGCCAGCAGCCAAGAAACGGGTTCCTACAATGAGCAGTTCTTC
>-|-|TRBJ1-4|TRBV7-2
CASSFSRNEKLFF
TGTGCCAGCAGCTTTTCCAGAAATGAAAAACTGTTTTTT
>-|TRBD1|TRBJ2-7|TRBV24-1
CATSTGGSYEQYF
TGTGCCACCAGCACAGGGGGATCCTACGAGCAGTACTTC
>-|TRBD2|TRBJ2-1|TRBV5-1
CASSLDMWTSGRSKEYNEQFF
TGCGCCAGCAGCTTGGACATGTGGACTAGCGGGAGGAGTAAGGAATACAATGAGCAGTTCTTC
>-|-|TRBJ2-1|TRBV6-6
CASSPPAGLSYNEQFF
TGTGCCAGCAGTCCTCCAGCAGGCCTCTCCTACAATGAGCAGTTCTTC